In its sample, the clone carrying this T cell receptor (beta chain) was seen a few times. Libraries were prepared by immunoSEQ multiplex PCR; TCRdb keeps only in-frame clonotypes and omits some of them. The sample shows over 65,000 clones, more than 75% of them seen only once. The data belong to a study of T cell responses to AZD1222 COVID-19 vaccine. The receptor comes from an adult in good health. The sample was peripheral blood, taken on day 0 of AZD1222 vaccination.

The CDR3 protein is CASSPDEEKLFF. The CDR3 DNA is TGTGCCAGCAGTCCGGACGAGGAAAAACTGTTTTTT. The J gene is TRBJ1-4, the V gene TRBV28; D uncertain. The germline gives CDR1 MDHEN, CDR2 SYDVKM. Trimming shortened V by 5 bases and J by 8 bases, and 9 bases separated the two germline ends. The CDR3 consists of 12 residues.